The 23 T cell receptor beta chains listed next were all sequenced from one sample in a study of post-analysis software for immune sequencing data. Overall study results and limits: Controls showed lower frequencies than patients for a few TRBV segments, and TRBV5-6, TRBV5-1 and TRBV20-1 were among these.

Which antigens these TCRs recognize remains unknown. cDNA libraries for TCR beta contained unique molecular identifiers. TCRdb passed the PCR reads through MiXCR, listing each CDR3 protein once. Here the sample spans about 540,000 distinct CDR3 sequences, around 36% being singletons. The sequenced sample consisted of blood. All receptors derive from a girl aged 2-17 years with multiple sclerosis.

The CDR3 DNA sequence: TGTGCCAGCAGCCCGGTGAACGGGTCCGACAATGAGCAGTTCTTC. Encoded protein: CASSPVNGSDNEQFF. The chain uses TRBV7-6 and TRBJ2-1; no firm D call. Germline CDR1 reads SGHVS; CDR2 reads FNYEAQ. The CDR3 extends over 15 amino acids. V was trimmed by 5 bases and J by 5 bases, leaving 16 bases between them.

The V and J genes are TRBV4-1 and TRBJ1-5; D may be TRBD1 (6 bases). This CDR3 contains 15 residues. Germline V gives CDR1 MGHRA, CDR2 YSYEKL. Trimming pared 3 bases from V and 4 bases from J, leaving 13 bases between. The CDR3, as DNA: TGCGCCAGCAGCCAGCTACAGGGTTGGAATCAGCCCCAGCATTTT. Translating it yields CASSQLQGWNQPQHF.

This clonotype was seen only a few times. The V call is TRBV7-2, the J call TRBJ2-7, with 7 bases matching TRBD1. The ends lost 1 base at V and 0 bases at J; junction bases unmatched: 3. Germline loops: CDR1 SGHTA, CDR2 FQGNSA. The CDR3 is made up of 15 amino acids. The DNA of the CDR3 is TGTGCCAGCAGCTTAGTTAAGGGGGCCTCCTACGAGCAGTACTTC. Translating gives CASSLVKGASYEQYF.

The rearrangement joins TRBV7-2 to TRBJ2-4; D is possibly TRBD2 (7 bases). The CDR3 runs 18 residues. The germline V gene encodes CDR1 SGHTA and CDR2 FQGNSA. V lost 5 bases to trimming and J lost 0 bases, with 20 bases between them. Written as DNA, the CDR3 is TGTGCCAGCAGCCCGGTAGGGGGGGGGTACCTAGCCAAAAACATTCAGTACTTC. Translation: CASSPVGGGYLAKNIQYF.

The rearrangement joins TRBV3-1 to TRBJ2-3; D perhaps matches TRBD2 (6 bases). From germline, CDR1 is LGHDT and CDR2 YNNKEL (reference sequence). This CDR3 region has 15 residues. V was clipped by 3 bases and J by 3 bases, with 13 bases between them. The CDR3 is CASSQLLAATDTQYF. In DNA, the CDR3 is TGTGCCAGCAGCCAGTTACTAGCTGCAACAGATACGCAGTATTTT.

V is TRBV12-3 or TRBV12-4 and J is TRBJ1-4; tentative D call: TRBD1 (6 bases). Trimming cost V 6 bases and J 3 bases, with 20 bases left between them. The CDR3 runs to 17 residues. The CDR3 sequence is CASSYSISDRSNEKLFF. The CDR3 nucleotides are TGTGCCAGCAGCTATTCTATATCCGACAGGTCTAATGAAAAACTGTTTTTT.

Only a few counts were recorded for this clonotype. The V and J genes are TRBV20-1 and TRBJ2-1, with D tentatively TRBD1 (6 bases). The ends were cut back, 6 bases at V and 0 bases at J, with 12 bases in the middle. The germline V gene encodes CDR1 DFQATT and CDR2 SNEGSKA (reference sequence). The CDR3 extends over 14 amino acids. This CDR3 reads CSAQQGSSYNEQFF. As DNA, the CDR3 is TGCAGTGCCCAGCAGGGGAGCTCCTACAATGAGCAGTTCTTC.

This clonotype was seen more than once but under ten times. The chain links TRBV2 to TRBJ2-3; 9 nucleotides agree with TRBD2. Germline lookup yields CDR1 SNHLY and CDR2 FYNNEI. The V gene end was trimmed by 6 bases and the J gene end by 6 bases; junction bases not matched to a gene: 7. This CDR3 spans 14 amino acids. The CDR3 sequence: CASSPGTSWDTQYF. The CDR3, as DNA: TGTGCCAGCAGCCCCGGGACTAGCTGGGATACGCAGTATTTT. The whole variable domain, filled in from reference TRBV2 and TRBJ2-3, reads EPEVTQTPSHQVTQMGQEVILRCVPISNHLYFYWYRQILGQKVEFLVSFYNNEISEKSEIFDDQFSVERPDGSNFTLKIRSTKLEDSAMYFCASSPGTSWDTQYFGPGTRLTVL.

The chain carries TRBV10-2 and TRBJ1-5; D possibly corresponds to TRBD1 (6 bases). The CDR3 sequence is 13 residues long. V was trimmed by 4 bases and J by 7 bases, leaving 11 bases between them. Germline CDR1 is WSHSY and CDR2 is SAAADI. The CDR3 here is CASSGPGVQPQHF. Written as DNA, the CDR3 is TGCGCCAGCAGTGGGCCAGGGGTGCAGCCCCAGCATTTT.

The rearrangement uses TRBV6-5 and TRBJ2-5, with TRBD2 identical over 10 bases. V lost 5 bases and J lost 7; bases outside the gene matches: 4. This CDR3 is built from 13 residues. The germline CDR1 and CDR2 sequences are MNHEY and SVGAGI. DNA of the CDR3: TGTGCCAGCAGTCTAGCGGGGGACGGGACCCAGTACTTC. This codes for CASSLAGDGTQYF.

This clonotype was detected only once. The V gene is TRBV12-3 or TRBV12-4, the J gene TRBJ2-1, with 11 nucleotides matching TRBD2. The assigned J gene may be wrong: the sequence end matches TRBJ2-7 better. The CDR3 is 16 residues long. The CDR3 reads CASSPLAGGANNEQYF. The CDR3 DNA is TGTGCCAGCAGTCCTCTAGCGGGGGGCGCCAACAATGAGCAGTACTTC.

This clonotype was counted ten times or more. The chain uses TRBV7-3 and TRBJ2-5; 8 nucleotides agree with TRBD2. The length of the CDR3 is 15 residues. Trimming cost V 0 bases and J 5 bases; bases outside gene matches: 5. CDR1 is SGHTA and CDR2 is FQGTGA in the germline V gene. The CDR3 DNA is TGTGCCAGCAGCTTAACTCGCAGCGGGGGTGAGACCCAGTACTTC. The encoded protein is CASSLTRSGGETQYF. Drawing the rest from reference TRBV7-3 and TRBJ2-5, the complete variable domain is GAGVSQTPSNKVTEKGKYVELRCDPISGHTALYWYRQSLGQGPEFLIYFQGTGAADDSGLPNDRFFAVRPEGSVSTLKIQRTERGDSAVYLCASSLTRSGGETQYFGPGTRLLVL.

This clonotype has at least ten counts. The rearrangement links TRBV5-1 to TRBJ1-1; D may be TRBD1 (5 bases). The V end was cut by 1 base, the J end by 1 base, with 5 bases between. This CDR3 is built from 13 residues. CDR1 SGHRS and CDR2 YFSETQ come from the germline V gene. In DNA, the CDR3 is TGCGCCAGCAGCTTGCAGGGGAACACTGAAGCTTTCTTT. As protein: CASSLQGNTEAFF.

The table lists this clonotype with a few counts. The rearrangement links TRBV9 to TRBJ1-2, with 8 positions matching TRBD1. The CDR3 is 14 residues long. Trimming took 4 bases from V and 7 from J; bases not matched to a gene: 9. Germline CDR1 is SGDLS and CDR2 is YYNGEE. CDR3 nucleotide sequence: TGTGCCAGCAGCCAGGACAGGGAGGTTGGTGGCTACACCTTC. Its translation: CASSQDREVGGYTF.

The V gene is TRBV7-3, the J gene TRBJ2-3; 10 bases map to TRBD2. Trimming took 5 bases from V and 1 from J; bases not matched to a gene: 6. CDR3 length: 16 amino acids. Germline V gene sequence: CDR1 SGHTA, CDR2 FQGTGA. The DNA for the CDR3 is TGTGCCAGCAGCCCCGCCGGACTAGCGGGCACAGATACGCAGTATTTT. Its translation: CASSPAGLAGTDTQYF.

The chain has TRBV27 and TRBJ2-7; D not certain. Germline V gives CDR1 MNHEY, CDR2 SMNVEV (reference sequence). This CDR3 is 13 amino acids long. The V gene lost 5 bases and the J gene lost 10 bases, with 18 bases spanning the gap. The CDR3 DNA reads TGTGCCAGCAGTCCGCGGACGTTTTCGGACCAGTACTTC. Its translation is CASSPRTFSDQYF.

The gene calls are TRBV10-2 and TRBJ2-5; 8 bases agree with TRBD1. The better agreement between TRBJ2-7 and the DNA end casts doubt on the J call. Germline values: CDR1 WSHSY, CDR2 SAAADI. This CDR3 has 13 residues. The CDR3 coding sequence is TGCGCCAGCACTCGCACAGGGGGGTACGAGCAGTACTTC. It specifies CASTRTGGYEQYF.

This clonotype was recorded many times. The rearrangement joins TRBV20-1 to TRBJ2-1; the D gene is possibly TRBD2 (6 bases). Trimming stripped 4 bases from V and 8 bases from J, with 21 bases between. The CDR3 spans 15 residues. CDR1 DFQATT and CDR2 SNEGSKA come from the germline V gene (reference sequence). This chain's CDR3 is CSAMPSVNGVDEQFF. The CDR3 bases are TGCAGTGCTATGCCTAGCGTCAACGGCGTCGATGAGCAGTTCTTC.

This clonotype was observed a few times. This chain uses TRBV6-1 with TRBJ2-5, with a possible D match to TRBD2 (5 bases). Germline V lookup: CDR1 MNHNS, CDR2 SASEGT. Trimming took off 5 bases at V and 0 bases at J, with 13 bases between the two ends. This CDR3 comprises 15 residues. CDR3 coding DNA: TGTGCCAGCAGTCATCCCCCGGGGTACCAAGAGACCCAGTACTTC. It codes for CASSHPPGYQETQYF.

In this sample, this clonotype turned up a few times. The chain recombines TRBV5-1 with TRBJ2-1, with TRBD2 matching over 8 bases. Germline trimming cut 0 bases from V and 8 bases from J; bases unmatched to any gene: 4. CDR1 is SGHRS and CDR2 is YFSETQ in the germline V gene. There are 14 residues in the CDR3. CDR3 sequence (DNA): TGCGCCAGCAGCTTGGGAGCGGGGGACGATGAGCAGTTCTTC. Residues: CASSLGAGDDEQFF.

This clonotype showed up just a few times. The chain is built from TRBV5-1 and TRBJ1-2; D remains unclear. Germline V gene lookup returns CDR1 SGHRS and CDR2 YFSETQ. Deletions cut 1 base from V and 2 bases from J, with 9 bases between. This CDR3 spans 14 amino acids. The CDR3 region is CASSLSAANYGYTF. Here the CDR3 DNA reads TGCGCCAGCAGCTTGTCAGCTGCAAACTATGGCTACACCTTC.

This clonotype was counted only a few times. The V call is TRBV5-1, the J call TRBJ2-1; D possibly corresponds to TRBD2 (5 bases). Trimming took 6 bases from V and 7 from J, leaving 17 bases between them. The germline CDR1 and CDR2 sequences are SGHRS and YFSETQ. The CDR3 length is 14 residues. The chain's CDR3 is CASIQDSTGNEQFF. The CDR3, as DNA: TGCGCCAGCATACAAGACTCAACGGGGAATGAGCAGTTCTTC.

Ten or more counts support this clonotype. The chain employs TRBV20-1 and TRBJ2-7, with TRBD1 matching over 7 bases. The CDR3 loop spans 12 amino acids. The germline V gene encodes CDR1 DFQATT and CDR2 SNEGSKA (reference sequence). J lost 9 bases, V lost 0 bases, and 5 bases had no gene match. DNA for the CDR3: TGCAGTGCTAGAGACGGGACAGCAATGCAGTACTTC. Its protein is CSARDGTAMQYF.